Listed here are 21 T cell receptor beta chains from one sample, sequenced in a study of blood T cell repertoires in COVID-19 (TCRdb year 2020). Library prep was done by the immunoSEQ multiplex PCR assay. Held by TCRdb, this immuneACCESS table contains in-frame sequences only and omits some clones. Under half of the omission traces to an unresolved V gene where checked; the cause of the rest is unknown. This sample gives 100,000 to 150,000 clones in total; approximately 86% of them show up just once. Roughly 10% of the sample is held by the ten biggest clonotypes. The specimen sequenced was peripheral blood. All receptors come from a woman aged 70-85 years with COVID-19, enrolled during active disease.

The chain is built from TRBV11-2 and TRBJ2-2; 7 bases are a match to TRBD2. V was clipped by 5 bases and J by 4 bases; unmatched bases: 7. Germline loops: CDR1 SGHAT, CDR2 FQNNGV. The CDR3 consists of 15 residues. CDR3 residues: CASSPWEGSTGELFF. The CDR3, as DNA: TGTGCCAGCAGCCCATGGGAGGGAAGCACCGGGGAGCTGTTTTTT.

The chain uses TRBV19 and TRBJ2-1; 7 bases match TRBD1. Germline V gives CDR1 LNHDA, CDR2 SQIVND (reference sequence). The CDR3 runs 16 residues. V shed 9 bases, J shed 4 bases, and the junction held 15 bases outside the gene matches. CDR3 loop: CASASPPGQSYNEQFF. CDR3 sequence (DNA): TGTGCCAGCGCCTCACCACCGGGACAGTCGTACAATGAGCAGTTCTTC.

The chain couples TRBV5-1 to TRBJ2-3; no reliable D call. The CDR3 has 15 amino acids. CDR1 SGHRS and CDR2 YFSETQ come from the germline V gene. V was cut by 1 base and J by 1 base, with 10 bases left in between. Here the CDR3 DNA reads TGCGCCAGCAGCTTGTCTGATCGGGGCACAGATACGCAGTATTTT. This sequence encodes CASSLSDRGTDTQYF.

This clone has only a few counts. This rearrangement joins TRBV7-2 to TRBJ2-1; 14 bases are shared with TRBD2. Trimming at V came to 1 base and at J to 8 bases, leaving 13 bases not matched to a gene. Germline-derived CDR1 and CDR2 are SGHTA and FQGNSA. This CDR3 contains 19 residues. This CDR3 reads CASSLGTSGGRYVGDEQFF. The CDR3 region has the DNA TGTGCCAGCAGCTTAGGGACTAGCGGGGGGAGGTATGTCGGCGATGAGCAGTTCTTC.

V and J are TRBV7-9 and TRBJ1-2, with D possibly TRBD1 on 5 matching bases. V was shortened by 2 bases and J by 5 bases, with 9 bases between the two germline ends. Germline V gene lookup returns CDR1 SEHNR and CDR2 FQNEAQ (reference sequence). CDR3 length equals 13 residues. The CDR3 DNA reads TGTGCCAGCAGCTTACAGGGATTGTATGGCTACACCTTC. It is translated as CASSLQGLYGYTF.

The CDR3 DNA sequence: TGTGCCAGCAGCAGGGGTAGAGCTAACTATGGCTACACCTTC. Amino acid sequence: CASSRGRANYGYTF. The chain has TRBV28 and TRBJ1-2, with D maybe TRBD1 (6 bases). The CDR3 extends over 14 amino acids. The germline V gene has CDR1 MDHEN and CDR2 SYDVKM. Deletions cut 6 bases from V and 0 bases from J, with 11 bases between.

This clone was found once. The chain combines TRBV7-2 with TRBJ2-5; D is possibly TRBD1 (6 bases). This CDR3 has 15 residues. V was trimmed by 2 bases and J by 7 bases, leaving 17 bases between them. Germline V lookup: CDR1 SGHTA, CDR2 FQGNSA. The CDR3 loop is CASSLTPTQGWTQYF. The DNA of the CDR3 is TGTGCCAGCAGCTTAACCCCCACTCAGGGGTGGACCCAGTACTTC.

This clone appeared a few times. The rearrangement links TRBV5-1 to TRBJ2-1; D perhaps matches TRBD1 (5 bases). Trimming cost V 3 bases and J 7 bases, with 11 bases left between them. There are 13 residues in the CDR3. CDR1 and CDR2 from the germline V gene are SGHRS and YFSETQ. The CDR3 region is CASSSSKGNEQFF. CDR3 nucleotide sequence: TGCGCCAGCAGCTCGAGCAAGGGGAATGAGCAGTTCTTC.

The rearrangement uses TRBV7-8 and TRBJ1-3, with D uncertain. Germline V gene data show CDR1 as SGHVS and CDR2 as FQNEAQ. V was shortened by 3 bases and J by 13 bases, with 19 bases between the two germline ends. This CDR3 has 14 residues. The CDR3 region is CASSFTTEGSGIYF. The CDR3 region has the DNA TGTGCCAGCAGCTTTACGACCGAGGGATCGGGGATATATTTT.

The CDR3 DNA reads as TGTGCCAGCAGCGTAGATTCAGGGAAGGACACCATATATTTT. As protein: CASSVDSGKDTIYF. This rearrangement joins TRBV9 to TRBJ1-3, with a tentative D call TRBD1 (5 bases). The V gene's germline CDR1 is SGDLS and CDR2 YYNGEE. Trimming left V 0 bases short and J 8 bases short, with 12 bases between. This CDR3 is built from 14 residues.

The CDR3 sequence: CASSPVQGYNEQFF. CDR3 DNA sequence: TGTGCCAGCAGTCCCGTCCAGGGTTACAATGAGCAGTTCTTC. The chain is built from TRBV28 and TRBJ2-1; a weak D match, TRBD1 (5 bases). This CDR3 spans 14 amino acids. Trimming cost V 5 bases and J 4 bases, with 12 bases left between them. Germline V gives CDR1 MDHEN, CDR2 SYDVKM.

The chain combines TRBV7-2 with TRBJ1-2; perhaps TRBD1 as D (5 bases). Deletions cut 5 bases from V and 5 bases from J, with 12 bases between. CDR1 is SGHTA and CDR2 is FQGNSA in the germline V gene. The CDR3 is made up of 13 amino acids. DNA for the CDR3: TGTGCCAGCAGCGTGGGGGGGAGGTATGGCTACACCTTC. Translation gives CASSVGGRYGYTF.

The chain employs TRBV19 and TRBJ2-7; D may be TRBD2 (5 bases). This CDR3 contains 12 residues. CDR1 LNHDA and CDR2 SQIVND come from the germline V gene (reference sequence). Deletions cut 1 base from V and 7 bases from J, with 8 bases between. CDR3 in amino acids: CASSIGSGEQYF. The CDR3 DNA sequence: TGTGCCAGTAGTATAGGTTCGGGGGAGCAGTACTTC.

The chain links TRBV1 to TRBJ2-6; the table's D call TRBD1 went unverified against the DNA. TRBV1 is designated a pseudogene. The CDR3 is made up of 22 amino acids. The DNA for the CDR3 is TGCACCAGCAGCCAGGAGATATTGGACAGAAAGGAATCTTACTCTGGGGCCAACGTCCTGACTTTC. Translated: CTSSQEILDRKESYSGANVLTF.

The chain's CDR3 is CSVFLDRGGWVNEKLFF. CDR3 nucleotide sequence: TGCAGCGTTTTTTTGGACAGGGGAGGATGGGTTAATGAAAAACTGTTTTTT. The chain recombines TRBV29-1 with TRBJ1-4; 9 nucleotides agree with TRBD1. This CDR3 is 17 amino acids long. Germline V gives CDR1 SQVTM, CDR2 ANQGSEA. V gave up 5 bases and J gave up 4 bases; unmatched junction bases: 14. The entire variable domain, with the rest obtained from reference TRBV29-1 and TRBJ1-4, is as follows: SAVISQKPSRDICQRGTSLTIQCQVDSQVTMMFWYRQQPGQSLTLIATANQGSEATYESGFVIDKFPISRPNLTFSTLTVSNMSPEDSSIYLCSVFLDRGGWVNEKLFFGSGTQLSVL.

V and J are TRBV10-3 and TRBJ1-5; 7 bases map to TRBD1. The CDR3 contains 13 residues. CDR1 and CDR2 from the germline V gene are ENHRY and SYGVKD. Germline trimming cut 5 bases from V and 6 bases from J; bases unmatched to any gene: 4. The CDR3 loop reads CAISSAGGQPQHF. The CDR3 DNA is TGTGCCATCAGTTCAGCAGGGGGTCAGCCCCAGCATTTT.

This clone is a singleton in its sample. This chain's CDR3 is CASSNPGQGIHEQFF. The CDR3 nucleotides read TGTGCCAGTAGTAATCCGGGACAGGGGATCCATGAGCAGTTCTTC. The chain is built from TRBV19 and TRBJ2-1, with 10 bases lining up with TRBD1. The germline V gene has CDR1 LNHDA and CDR2 SQIVND (reference sequence). The CDR3 length is 15 residues. V lost 4 bases, J lost 8 bases, and 8 bases stayed unmatched.

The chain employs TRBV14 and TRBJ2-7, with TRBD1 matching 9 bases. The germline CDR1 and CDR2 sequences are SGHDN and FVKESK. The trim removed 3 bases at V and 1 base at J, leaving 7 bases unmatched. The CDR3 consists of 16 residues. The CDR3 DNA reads TGTGCCAGCAGCCACCATCCGGGACAGGGATCCTACGAGCAGTACTTC. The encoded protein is CASSHHPGQGSYEQYF.

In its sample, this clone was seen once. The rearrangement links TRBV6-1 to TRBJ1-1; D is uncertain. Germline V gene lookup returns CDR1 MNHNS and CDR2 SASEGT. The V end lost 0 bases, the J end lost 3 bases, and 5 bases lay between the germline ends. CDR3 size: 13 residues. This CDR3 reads CASSEARYTEAFF. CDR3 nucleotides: TGTGCCAGCAGTGAAGCGCGCTACACTGAAGCTTTCTTT.

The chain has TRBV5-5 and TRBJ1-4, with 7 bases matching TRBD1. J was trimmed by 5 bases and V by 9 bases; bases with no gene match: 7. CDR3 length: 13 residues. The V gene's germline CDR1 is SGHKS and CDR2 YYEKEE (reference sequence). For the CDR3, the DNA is TGTGCCACCTCTAGGGGGCAAAATGAAAAACTGTTTTTT. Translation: CATSRGQNEKLFF.

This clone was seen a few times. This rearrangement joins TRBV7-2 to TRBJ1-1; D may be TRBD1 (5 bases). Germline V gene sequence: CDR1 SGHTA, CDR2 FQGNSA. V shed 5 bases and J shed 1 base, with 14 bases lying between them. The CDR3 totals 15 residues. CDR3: CASSPHGGRNTEAFF. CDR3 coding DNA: TGTGCCAGCAGCCCCCACGGGGGGAGGAACACTGAAGCTTTCTTT.